The rows below give T cell receptor beta chains drawn from one sample of a study of blood T cell repertoires in COVID-19. Assay: immunoSEQ multiplex PCR; the TCRdb copy retains only in-frame clones and omits some. The repertoire includes 100,000 to 150,000 clones, 85% of them detected once, and under 8% sits in the top ten. The sequenced sample consisted of peripheral blood. Receptors originate from a man older than 75 with active or convalescent COVID-19. Both conserved end residues are part of each CDR3. A D gene is named only where the DNA matches it firmly. Clone size is shown for a subset of rows, as once, few, many or a class of expanded clone.

v_call: TRBV4-1
d_call: TRBD2
cdr3_length: 16
clone_size: .
j_call: TRBJ2-3
cdr3_nt: TGCGCCAGCAGCCAAGATGCAACTAGCGGAACAGATACGCAGTATTTT
cdr3_aa: CASSQDATSGTDTQYF

v_call: TRBV12-3/TRBV12-4
d_call: TRBD1
cdr3_length: 13
clone_size: .
j_call: TRBJ1-3
cdr3_nt: TGTGCCAGCAGACAGGGGGCAGGAAACACCATATATTTT
cdr3_aa: CASRQGAGNTIYF

v_call: TRBV10-3
d_call: .
cdr3_length: 14
clone_size: .
j_call: TRBJ1-1
cdr3_nt: TGTGCCATCAGTGGTAGGGGGATGAACACTGAAGCTTTCTTT
cdr3_aa: CAISGRGMNTEAFF

v_call: TRBV7-2
d_call: TRBD1
cdr3_length: 18
clone_size: .
j_call: TRBJ2-6
cdr3_nt: TGTGCCAGCAGCCCGTCGACAGGGACGTTCTCTGGGGCCAACGTCCTGACTTTC
cdr3_aa: CASSPSTGTFSGANVLTF

v_call: TRBV20-1
d_call: .
cdr3_length: 14
clone_size: .
j_call: TRBJ2-7
cdr3_nt: TGCAGTGCTAGTGGGGCAGGGGCGTCCTACGAGCAGTACTTC
cdr3_aa: CSASGAGASYEQYF

v_call: TRBV9
d_call: .
cdr3_length: 14
clone_size: .
j_call: TRBJ2-3
cdr3_nt: TGTGCCAGCAGCGTAGGAGTGGCGGGTGATACGCAGTATTTT
cdr3_aa: CASSVGVAGDTQYF

v_call: TRBV19
d_call: .
cdr3_length: 16
clone_size: .
j_call: TRBJ2-7
cdr3_nt: TGTGCCAGTAGTTCTGTTTCAGATTCAAGCTCCTACGAGCAGTACTTC
cdr3_aa: CASSSVSDSSSYEQYF

v_call: TRBV11-2
d_call: .
cdr3_length: 15
clone_size: many
j_call: TRBJ2-2
cdr3_nt: TGTGCCAGCAGGCCAGGACTAACTAACACCGGGGAGCTGTTTTTT
cdr3_aa: CASRPGLTNTGELFF

v_call: TRBV6-5
d_call: TRBD1
cdr3_length: 14
clone_size: few
j_call: TRBJ2-5
cdr3_nt: TGTGCCAGCAGTAGAGACAGGGATGGAGAGACCCAGTACTTC
cdr3_aa: CASSRDRDGETQYF

v_call: TRBV3-1/TRBV3-2
d_call: .
cdr3_length: 15
clone_size: .
j_call: TRBJ2-4
cdr3_nt: TGTGCCAGCAGCCCCCCCTGGGGAGGGGGAGACATTCAGTACTTC
cdr3_aa: CASSPPWGGGDIQYF

v_call: TRBV15
d_call: .
cdr3_length: 14
clone_size: .
j_call: TRBJ2-1
cdr3_nt: TGTGCCACCAGCAGAGATGGCAGATACAATGAGCAGTTCTTC
cdr3_aa: CATSRDGRYNEQFF

v_call: TRBV4-1
d_call: TRBD1
cdr3_length: 15
clone_size: .
j_call: TRBJ2-2
cdr3_nt: TGCGCCAGCAGCCAACGACAGGGGGCTACCGGGGAGCTGTTTTTT
cdr3_aa: CASSQRQGATGELFF

v_call: TRBV12-3/TRBV12-4
d_call: .
cdr3_length: 13
clone_size: .
j_call: TRBJ1-2
cdr3_nt: TGTGCCAGCACCCACGCCCCGGACTATGGCTACACCTTC
cdr3_aa: CASTHAPDYGYTF

v_call: TRBV7-3
d_call: .
cdr3_length: 13
clone_size: .
j_call: TRBJ1-2
cdr3_nt: TGTGCCAGCAGCCCAGCACGGGGGGGTGGCTACACCTTC
cdr3_aa: CASSPARGGGYTF

v_call: TRBV7-8
d_call: TRBD2
cdr3_length: 17
clone_size: once
j_call: TRBJ2-6
cdr3_nt: TGTGCCAGCAGCTCCACGGTGCGGGGGGCTGGGGCCAACGTCCTGACTTTC
cdr3_aa: CASSSTVRGAGANVLTF

v_call: TRBV3-1/TRBV3-2
d_call: TRBD2
cdr3_length: 15
clone_size: .
j_call: TRBJ2-5
cdr3_nt: TGTGCCAGCAGGTCGGAACGGGGGGGCCAAGAGACCCAGTACTTC
cdr3_aa: CASRSERGGQETQYF

v_call: TRBV5-1
d_call: .
cdr3_length: 15
clone_size: .
j_call: TRBJ1-1
cdr3_nt: TGCGCCAGCAGCTTTACAGGTATAAGGGACACTGAAGCTTTCTTT
cdr3_aa: CASSFTGIRDTEAFF

v_call: TRBV7-8
d_call: TRBD1
cdr3_length: 17
clone_size: .
j_call: TRBJ1-4
cdr3_nt: TGTGCCAGCAGCCCACGGACAGGTAGCCGAACTAATGAAAAACTGTTTTTT
cdr3_aa: CASSPRTGSRTNEKLFF

v_call: TRBV3-1/TRBV3-2
d_call: .
cdr3_length: 13
clone_size: .
j_call: TRBJ1-5
cdr3_nt: TGTGCCAGCAGCACGACTGAGGATCAGCCCCAGCATTTT
cdr3_aa: CASSTTEDQPQHF

v_call: TRBV5-4
d_call: .
cdr3_length: 16
clone_size: .
j_call: TRBJ2-6
cdr3_nt: TGTGCCACCCCCGAAGGGGGGGTCTCTGGGGCCAACGTCCTGACTTTC
cdr3_aa: CATPEGGVSGANVLTF

v_call: TRBV10-3
d_call: TRBD1
cdr3_length: 13
clone_size: .
j_call: TRBJ1-5
cdr3_nt: TGTGCCATCAGGACAGGGTTCAATCAGCCCCAGCATTTT
cdr3_aa: CAIRTGFNQPQHF

v_call: TRBV11-1
d_call: .
cdr3_length: 12
clone_size: .
j_call: TRBJ2-5
cdr3_nt: TGTGCCAGCAGCTTTGGGGGGAAGACCCAGTACTTC
cdr3_aa: CASSFGGKTQYF

v_call: TRBV7-9
d_call: TRBD1
cdr3_length: 16
clone_size: .
j_call: TRBJ2-5
cdr3_nt: TGTGCCAGCAGCCAACCAAACAGGGGGTCGCAAGAGACCCAGTACTTC
cdr3_aa: CASSQPNRGSQETQYF

v_call: TRBV9
d_call: TRBD1
cdr3_length: 15
clone_size: .
j_call: TRBJ1-3
cdr3_nt: TGTGCCAGCAGCCCAATGCAGGGGGCGGCGGACACCATATATTTT
cdr3_aa: CASSPMQGAADTIYF

v_call: TRBV14
d_call: .
cdr3_length: 12
clone_size: .
j_call: TRBJ1-2
cdr3_nt: TGTGCCAGCAGCCAGATAGGGGATGGCTACACCTTC
cdr3_aa: CASSQIGDGYTF

v_call: TRBV2
d_call: TRBD2
cdr3_length: 16
clone_size: .
j_call: TRBJ2-5
cdr3_nt: TGTGCCAGCAGCGCAATAGCGGGGGTCTCGGTCGAGACCCAGTACTTC
cdr3_aa: CASSAIAGVSVETQYF

v_call: TRBV24-1
d_call: TRBD1
cdr3_length: 16
clone_size: .
j_call: TRBJ2-2
cdr3_nt: TGTGCCACCAGTGATACAGGACAGGGGAACACCGGGGAGCTGTTTTTT
cdr3_aa: CATSDTGQGNTGELFF

v_call: TRBV30
d_call: .
cdr3_length: 12
clone_size: .
j_call: TRBJ1-5
cdr3_nt: TGTGCCGTAGGGGGAAGCAATCAGCCCCAGCATTTT
cdr3_aa: CAVGGSNQPQHF

v_call: TRBV6-6
d_call: .
cdr3_length: 14
clone_size: .
j_call: TRBJ2-7
cdr3_nt: TGTGCCAGCAGTTACATCGGGAGTCGAAACGAGCAGTACTTC
cdr3_aa: CASSYIGSRNEQYF

v_call: TRBV5-1
d_call: TRBD1
cdr3_length: 17
clone_size: .
j_call: TRBJ1-2
cdr3_nt: TGCGCCAGCAGCATTGACAGGGGGCTAGTGAAGGACTATGGCTACACCTTC
cdr3_aa: CASSIDRGLVKDYGYTF

v_call: TRBV18
d_call: TRBD2
cdr3_length: 14
clone_size: .
j_call: TRBJ2-3
cdr3_nt: TGTGCCAGCTCGTATAGCGGGAGCACAGATACGCAGTATTTT
cdr3_aa: CASSYSGSTDTQYF

v_call: TRBV29-1
d_call: .
cdr3_length: 12
clone_size: .
j_call: TRBJ2-1
cdr3_nt: TGCAGCGTTCGGGTGTCTTACAATGAGCAGTTCTTC
cdr3_aa: CSVRVSYNEQFF

v_call: TRBV5-4
d_call: TRBD1
cdr3_length: 15
clone_size: .
j_call: TRBJ2-5
cdr3_nt: TGTGCCAGCAGCGGGGGGACAGGGATGGAAGAGACCCAGTACTTC
cdr3_aa: CASSGGTGMEETQYF

v_call: TRBV23-1
d_call: .
cdr3_length: 10
clone_size: few
j_call: TRBJ2-7
cdr3_nt: TGCGCCACCTACAGGGACGAGCAGTACTTC
cdr3_aa: CATYRDEQYF

v_call: TRBV7-2
d_call: TRBD2
cdr3_length: 17
clone_size: .
j_call: TRBJ2-1
cdr3_nt: TGTGCCAGCAGCTCTCAAGCGGGAGGGCCCCCCTACAATGAGCAGTTCTTC
cdr3_aa: CASSSQAGGPPYNEQFF

v_call: TRBV5-1
d_call: .
cdr3_length: 14
clone_size: .
j_call: TRBJ2-7
cdr3_nt: TGCGCCAGCACCTTGACTCAGGGGTACTACGAGCAGTACTTC
cdr3_aa: CASTLTQGYYEQYF

v_call: TRBV6-5
d_call: .
cdr3_length: 15
clone_size: .
j_call: TRBJ2-7
cdr3_nt: TGTGCCAGCAGTTACTCGTCCGGAGGGCGTTACGAGCAGTACTTC
cdr3_aa: CASSYSSGGRYEQYF

v_call: TRBV24-1
d_call: TRBD1
cdr3_length: 16
clone_size: .
j_call: TRBJ2-3
cdr3_nt: TGTGCCACCAGTGATTTGAAAGGGGGCGAGACAGATACGCAGTATTTT
cdr3_aa: CATSDLKGGETDTQYF

v_call: TRBV11-2
d_call: TRBD1
cdr3_length: 16
clone_size: .
j_call: TRBJ1-2
cdr3_nt: TGTGCCAGCAGCATCCTGGGACAGGGGGGCTCATATGGCTACACCTTC
cdr3_aa: CASSILGQGGSYGYTF

v_call: TRBV2
d_call: .
cdr3_length: 15
clone_size: .
j_call: TRBJ2-1
cdr3_nt: TGTGCCAGCAGTGAAGAGAGGGGGGGGTACAATGAGCAGTTCTTC
cdr3_aa: CASSEERGGYNEQFF

v_call: TRBV10-3
d_call: .
cdr3_length: 18
clone_size: .
j_call: TRBJ2-4
cdr3_nt: TGTGCCATCAGTGAGTCGAACACAGGGATTTTCGCCAAAAACATTCAGTACTTC
cdr3_aa: CAISESNTGIFAKNIQYF

v_call: TRBV28
d_call: TRBD2
cdr3_length: 20
clone_size: .
j_call: TRBJ2-2
cdr3_nt: TGTGCCAGCAGTTCGCCCATCGGACTAGCGGGGAAAATCGGCACCGGGGAGCTGTTTTTT
cdr3_aa: CASSSPIGLAGKIGTGELFF

v_call: TRBV30
d_call: .
cdr3_length: 14
clone_size: .
j_call: TRBJ2-1
cdr3_nt: TGTGCCTGGAGAACAGGGGAGGTATACAATGAGCAGTTCTTC
cdr3_aa: CAWRTGEVYNEQFF

v_call: TRBV10-3
d_call: TRBD1
cdr3_length: 15
clone_size: few
j_call: TRBJ2-5
cdr3_nt: TGTGCCATCAGTGAGGGACAGGGGGACGGAGAGACCCAGTACTTC
cdr3_aa: CAISEGQGDGETQYF

v_call: TRBV7-9
d_call: .
cdr3_length: 14
clone_size: .
j_call: TRBJ2-1
cdr3_nt: TGTGCCAGCAAAGCGGCCGGGGCCTACAATGAGCAGTTCTTC
cdr3_aa: CASKAAGAYNEQFF

v_call: TRBV5-4
d_call: TRBD1
cdr3_length: 14
clone_size: .
j_call: TRBJ1-1
cdr3_nt: TGTGCCAGCAGCACCCCGACAGGGGCCGCTGAAGCTTTCTTT
cdr3_aa: CASSTPTGAAEAFF

v_call: TRBV27
d_call: TRBD1
cdr3_length: 15
clone_size: .
j_call: TRBJ1-2
cdr3_nt: TGTGCCAGCAGTTCAGCAGGGGGAAGCGGCTATGGCTACACCTTC
cdr3_aa: CASSSAGGSGYGYTF

v_call: TRBV7-3
d_call: TRBD2
cdr3_length: 13
clone_size: few
j_call: TRBJ2-5
cdr3_nt: TGTGCCAGCAGCCGGGGGGGCCAGGAGACCCAGTACTTC
cdr3_aa: CASSRGGQETQYF

v_call: TRBV7-9
d_call: TRBD1
cdr3_length: 13
clone_size: .
j_call: TRBJ2-3
cdr3_nt: TGTGCCAGCAGCCAGCAGGGGGCAGATACGCAGTATTTT
cdr3_aa: CASSQQGADTQYF

v_call: TRBV7-2
d_call: TRBD2
cdr3_length: 16
clone_size: .
j_call: TRBJ2-7
cdr3_nt: TGTGCCAGCAGCTTAGTGGAGACTAGCGGGAGCTACGAGCAGTACTTC
cdr3_aa: CASSLVETSGSYEQYF

v_call: TRBV10-2
d_call: .
cdr3_length: 13
clone_size: once
j_call: TRBJ1-2
cdr3_nt: TGCGCCAGCGGACCCCCGGGGGACTATGGCTACACCTTC
cdr3_aa: CASGPPGDYGYTF

v_call: TRBV19
d_call: .
cdr3_length: 15
clone_size: few
j_call: TRBJ1-1
cdr3_nt: TGTGCCAGTAGTAGGATACAGGCGGGGAGGACTGAAGCTTTCTTT
cdr3_aa: CASSRIQAGRTEAFF

v_call: TRBV5-1
d_call: TRBD1
cdr3_length: 15
clone_size: .
j_call: TRBJ2-2
cdr3_nt: TGCGCCAGCAGCCTTACAGGGGTCGGCACCGGGGAGCTGTTTTTT
cdr3_aa: CASSLTGVGTGELFF

v_call: TRBV5-1
d_call: .
cdr3_length: 14
clone_size: .
j_call: TRBJ2-3
cdr3_nt: TGCGCCAGCAGCTTAGGAGGGATAAGAGATACGCAGTATTTT
cdr3_aa: CASSLGGIRDTQYF